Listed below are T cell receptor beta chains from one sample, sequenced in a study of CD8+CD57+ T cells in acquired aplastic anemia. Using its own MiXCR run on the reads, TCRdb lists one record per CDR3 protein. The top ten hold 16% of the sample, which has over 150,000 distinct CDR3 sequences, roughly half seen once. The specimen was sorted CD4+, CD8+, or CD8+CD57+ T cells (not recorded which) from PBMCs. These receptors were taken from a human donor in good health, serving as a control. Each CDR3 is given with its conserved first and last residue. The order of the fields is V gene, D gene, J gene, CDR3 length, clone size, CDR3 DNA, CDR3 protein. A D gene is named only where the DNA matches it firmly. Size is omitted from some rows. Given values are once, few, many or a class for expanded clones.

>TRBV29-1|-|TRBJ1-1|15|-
TGCAGCGTTGAAGATGGGACCGCAGGGAGGCCTGAAGCTTTCTTT
CSVEDGTAGRPEAFF
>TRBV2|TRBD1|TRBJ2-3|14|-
TGTGCCGGTCATACAGGGGCAGGGACAGATACGCAGTATTTT
CAGHTGAGTDTQYF
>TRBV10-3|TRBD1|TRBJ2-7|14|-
TGTGCCATCAGCATGGGGACAGCCTCCTACGAGCAGTACTTC
CAISMGTASYEQYF
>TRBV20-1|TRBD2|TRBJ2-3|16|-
TGCAGTGCTAGGGCTGGACTAGCGGGAGGGTCAGATACGCAGTATTTT
CSARAGLAGGSDTQYF
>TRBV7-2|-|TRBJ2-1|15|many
TGTGCCAGCAGCTTAGACACCGGCACATACAATGAGCAGTTCTTC
CASSLDTGTYNEQFF
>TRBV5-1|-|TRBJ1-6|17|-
TGTGCCAGCAGCCATTACACCACAGGGCGCGATAATTCACCCCTCCACTTT
CASSHYTTGRDNSPLHF
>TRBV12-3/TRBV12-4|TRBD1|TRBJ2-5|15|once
TGTGCCAGCAGTTTCGGGGACAGCCCAGGAGAGACCCAGTACTTC
CASSFGDSPGETQYF
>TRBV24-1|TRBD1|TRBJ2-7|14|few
TGTGCCACCAGTGAGACCGGGACAGGCTACGAGCAGTACTTC
CATSETGTGYEQYF
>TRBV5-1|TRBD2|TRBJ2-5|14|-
TGCGCCAGCAGCTTCCAGACTAGCGGGGAGACCCAGTACTTC
CASSFQTSGETQYF
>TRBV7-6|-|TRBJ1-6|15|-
TGTGCCAGCAGCGAGGGACCGGGCTCTAATTCACCCCTCCACTTT
CASSEGPGSNSPLHF
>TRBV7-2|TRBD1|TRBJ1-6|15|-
TGTGCCAGCAGCGTCCAGGGGGGGCTTGATTCACCCCTCCACTTT
CASSVQGGLDSPLHF
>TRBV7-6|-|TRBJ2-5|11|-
TGTCCCCGGACCGGCGGGGAGACCCAGTACTTC
CPRTGGETQYF
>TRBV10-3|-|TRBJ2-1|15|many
TGTGCCATCAGTGGAGGGCCTCCAAACGGCAATGAGCAGTTCTTC
CAISGGPPNGNEQFF
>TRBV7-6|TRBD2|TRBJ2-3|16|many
TGTGCCAGCAGGCTCACTAGCGCAAGGTCCACAGATACGCAGTATTTT
CASRLTSARSTDTQYF
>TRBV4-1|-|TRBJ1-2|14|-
TGCGCCAGCAGCCAAGATCGGGGGGCGGGAGGCTACACCTTC
CASSQDRGAGGYTF
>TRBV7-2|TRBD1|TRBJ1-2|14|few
TGTGCCAGCAGTTACGGACAGGCCATCTATGGCTACACCTTC
CASSYGQAIYGYTF
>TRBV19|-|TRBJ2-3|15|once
TGTGCCAGTAGTAGTGGAGGGGGAGGTACAGATACGCAGTATTTC
CASSSGGGGTDTQYF
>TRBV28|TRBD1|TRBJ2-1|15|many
TGTGCCAGCAGAGGGACAGGGGTCTCCTACAATGAGCAGTTCTTC
CASRGTGVSYNEQFF
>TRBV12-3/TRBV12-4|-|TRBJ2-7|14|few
TGTGCCAGCAGTCTACCGGGACTCAAAAGCGAGCAGTACTTC
CASSLPGLKSEQYF
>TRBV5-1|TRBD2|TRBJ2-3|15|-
TGCGCCAGCAGCTTGGAGCGGGGGGCAGGAGATACGCAGTATTTT
CASSLERGAGDTQYF
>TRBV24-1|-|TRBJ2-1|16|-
TGTGCCACCAGTGACTCTGACAGTCGTGCCTACAATGAGCAGTTCTTC
CATSDSDSRAYNEQFF
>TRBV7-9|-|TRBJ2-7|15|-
TGTGCCAGCAGCCCCCCGGGAACAGGGCGCTACGAGCAGTACTTC
CASSPPGTGRYEQYF
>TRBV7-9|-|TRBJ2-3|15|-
TGTGCCAGCAGCTGGTCGGCGGGGAGCACAGACACGCAGTATTTT
CASSWSAGSTDTQYF
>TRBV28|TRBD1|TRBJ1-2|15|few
TGTGCCAGCAGTTTCGGCGCACAGGGGGCGCGTGGCTACACCTTC
CASSFGAQGARGYTF
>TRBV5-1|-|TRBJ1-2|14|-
TGCGCCAGCAGCTTGCTTGAGGGCCGCTATGGCTACACCTTC
CASSLLEGRYGYTF
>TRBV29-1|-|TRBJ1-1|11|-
TGCAGCGTTGTAGAGAACACTGAAGCTTTCTTT
CSVVENTEAFF
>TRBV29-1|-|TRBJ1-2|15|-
TGCAGCGTTTTATTCCTCGGGGGGGGCAACTATGGCTACACCTTC
CSVLFLGGGNYGYTF
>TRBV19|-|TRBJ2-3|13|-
TGTGCCAGTAGCTCACCGGTCTGGGATACGCAGTATTTT
CASSSPVWDTQYF
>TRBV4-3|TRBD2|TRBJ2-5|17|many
TGCGCCAGCAGCCAGGCAGCGGGGGGGACGGGTCAAGAGACCCAGTACTTC
CASSQAAGGTGQETQYF
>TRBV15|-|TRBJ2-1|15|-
TGTGCCACCAGCACTAGCGCCACGTCCTACAATGAGCAGTTCTTC
CATSTSATSYNEQFF
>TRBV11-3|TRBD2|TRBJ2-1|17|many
TGTGCCAGCAGCTTAGATCGTCGGGCTAGCGGGGGCAATGAGCAGTTCTTC
CASSLDRRASGGNEQFF
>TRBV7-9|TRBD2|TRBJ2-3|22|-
TGTGCCAGCACCCAAACGGCGGGGGTCGGAGATTCGTTGCTTCCTAGCACAGATACGCAGTATTTT
CASTQTAGVGDSLLPSTDTQYF
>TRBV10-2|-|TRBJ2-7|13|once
TGCGCCAGCGTCGCGGGGCACAGGGACGAGCAGTACTTC
CASVAGHRDEQYF
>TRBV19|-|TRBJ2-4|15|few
TGTGCCAGTAGTAGGGCGGGACGGGCCAAAAACATTCAGTACTTC
CASSRAGRAKNIQYF
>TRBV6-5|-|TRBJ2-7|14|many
TGTGCCAGCAGTTACGGGGGGATCGGCTACGAGCAGTACTTC
CASSYGGIGYEQYF
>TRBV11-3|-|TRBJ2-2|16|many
TGTGCCAGCAGCGTTTCCTTTTCAGGGGTGCCCGGGGAGCTGTTTTTT
CASSVSFSGVPGELFF
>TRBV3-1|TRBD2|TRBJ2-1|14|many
TGTGCCAGCAGCCATGAGACTAGCGGCAATGAGCAGTTCTTC
CASSHETSGNEQFF
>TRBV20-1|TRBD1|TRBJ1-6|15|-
TGCAGTGCTAGGACGTTCGGGACAGTTGGCGAATCCCTCCACTTT
CSARTFGTVGESLHF
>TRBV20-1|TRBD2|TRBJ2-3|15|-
TGCAGTGCTAGAGTTGGAGCGGGGGACACAGATACGCAGTATTTT
CSARVGAGDTDTQYF
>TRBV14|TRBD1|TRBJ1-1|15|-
TGTGCCAGCAGCTCCCGGGACAGGGGAGGGACTGAAGCTTTCTTT
CASSSRDRGGTEAFF
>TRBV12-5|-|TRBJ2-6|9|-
TGTGCCAGCGGAGCAGGCCTCACTTTC
CASGAGLTF
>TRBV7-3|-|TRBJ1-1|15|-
TGTGCCAGCAGCCAATCGTACAGGGTCGACACTGAAGCTTTCTTT
CASSQSYRVDTEAFF
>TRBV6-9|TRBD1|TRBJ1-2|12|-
TGTGCCAGCACCCGGACAGGGCAGGGCTACACCTTC
CASTRTGQGYTF
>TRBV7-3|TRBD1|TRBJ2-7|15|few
TGTGCCAGCAGCTTAGGGGGGGACAGGGCCTACGAGCAGTACTTC
CASSLGGDRAYEQYF
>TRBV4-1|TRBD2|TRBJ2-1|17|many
TGCGCCAGCAGCCGGTTGTTGGCGGGGGTCTCCTACAATGAGCAGTTCTTC
CASSRLLAGVSYNEQFF
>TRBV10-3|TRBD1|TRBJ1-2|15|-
TGTGCCATCAGCTCCGGGACAGGGGTTGACTATGGCTACACCTTC
CAISSGTGVDYGYTF
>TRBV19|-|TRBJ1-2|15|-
TGTGCCAGTACTGCAAGAACGGGGGGTAACTATGGCTACACCTTC
CASTARTGGNYGYTF
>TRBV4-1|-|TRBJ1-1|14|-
TGCGCCAGCAGCCAAGATTCGGCGGGCACTGAAGCTTTCTTT
CASSQDSAGTEAFF
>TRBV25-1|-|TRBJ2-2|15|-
TGTGCCTGCAGTGACGGCCAGCGTCACACCGGGGAGCTGTTTTTT
CACSDGQRHTGELFF
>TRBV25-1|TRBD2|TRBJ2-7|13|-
TGTGCCAGCCAGACCGGGACTAGTAGTGAGCAGTACTTC
CASQTGTSSEQYF
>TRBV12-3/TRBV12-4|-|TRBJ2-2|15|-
TGTGCCAGCAGCTCCAGGGCCGGTAACACCGGGGAGCTGTTTTTT
CASSSRAGNTGELFF
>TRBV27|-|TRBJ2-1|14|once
TGTGCCAGCACCCCCGGGACTGCTATTAGTGAGCAGTTCTTC
CASTPGTAISEQFF
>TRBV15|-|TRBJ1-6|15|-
TGTGCCACCAGCAGAGTGGTCCAGGGTGATTCACCCCTCCACTTT
CATSRVVQGDSPLHF
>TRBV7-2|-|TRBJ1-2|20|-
TGTGCCAGCAGCCAGATAGACCTTGGACCCCTCCGTTCCGGACACTATGGCTACACCTTC
CASSQIDLGPLRSGHYGYTF
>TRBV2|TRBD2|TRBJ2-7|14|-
TGTGCCAGCAGTGAACTAGCGGGAGCAGGGGAGCAGTACTTC
CASSELAGAGEQYF
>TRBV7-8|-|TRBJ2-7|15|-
TGTGCCAGCAGCTTAGGGGCAGGGGATCGCTACGAGCAGTACTTC
CASSLGAGDRYEQYF
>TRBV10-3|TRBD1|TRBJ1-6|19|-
TGTGCCATCAGTGAGTCGAGGGACAGGGGCGCCAGGCTAAATTCACCCCTCCACTTT
CAISESRDRGARLNSPLHF
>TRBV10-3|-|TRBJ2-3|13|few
TGTGCCATCAGTTTAGCCGGCCCTGGAGTGCAGTATTTT
CAISLAGPGVQYF
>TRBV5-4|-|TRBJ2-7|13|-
TGTGCCAGCAGCTTGGTTTCGGGGTACGAGCAGTGCTTC
CASSLVSGYEQCF
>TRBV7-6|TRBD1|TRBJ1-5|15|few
TGTGCCAGCAGCGTGGGACAGGGACCCAATCAGCCCCAGCATTTT
CASSVGQGPNQPQHF